The 19 T cell receptor beta chains reported below all come from one sample, sequenced in a study of identical twins' blood T cells. TCRdb re-called the 5' RACE reads with MiXCR, one entry per CDR3 protein. The sample lists about 370,000 distinct CDR3 sequences, 25% to 35% seen once, with 5.5% to 6.5% in the top ten. The material sequenced was PBMCs. The receptors originated from a woman aged 18 to 55 in good health.

This clonotype was seen more than once but under ten times. The chain uses TRBV9 and TRBJ2-2; the D call may be TRBD1 or TRBD2 (5 bases each). CDR1 SGDLS and CDR2 YYNGEE come from the germline V gene. V was pared by 0 bases and J by 0 bases, with 12 bases between. The CDR3 totals 17 residues. The DNA of the CDR3 is TGTGCCAGCAGCGTAGCGACGGGGCGCGCGAACACCGGGGAGCTGTTTTTT. It specifies CASSVATGRANTGELFF.

This clonotype has only a few counts. The chain employs TRBV28 and TRBJ2-1, with 9 positions matching TRBD2. The CDR3 loop spans 18 amino acids. The V gene's germline CDR1 is MDHEN and CDR2 SYDVKM. V was pared by 6 bases and J by 6 bases, with 18 bases of the junction left unmatched. CDR3 in DNA: TGTGCCAGCAGCCTAGGGTTTAGCGGGGGCAAATCGGTCAATGAGCAGTTCTTC. Translation: CASSLGFSGGKSVNEQFF.

This clonotype was seen only a few times. The rearrangement joins TRBV19 to TRBJ2-1; the match to TRBD2 covers 9 bases. This CDR3 is 16 amino acids long. Germline loops: CDR1 LNHDA, CDR2 SQIVND (reference sequence). V was pared by 6 bases and J by 7 bases, with 13 bases of the junction left unmatched. CDR3 in amino acids: CASSLLLAGGQNEQFF. Written as DNA, the CDR3 is TGTGCCAGTAGCCTCCTCCTGGCGGGGGGGCAAAATGAGCAGTTCTTC.

The chain couples TRBV5-1 to TRBJ1-3; tentatively, D is TRBD1 (5 bases). This CDR3 region has 13 residues. CDR1 and CDR2 (germline): SGHRS, YFSETQ. With 5 bases removed from V and 10 bases from J, the gap between germline ends came to 16 bases. CDR3 in amino acids: CASSPDRHATIYF. The CDR3 coding sequence is TGCGCCAGCAGTCCCGACAGACATGCAACCATATATTTT.

This clonotype was seen more than once but under ten times. The chain is built from TRBV14 and TRBJ1-1; 7 bases fit TRBD1. Trimming cost V 4 bases and J 2 bases; bases outside gene matches: 7. The CDR3 is made up of 15 amino acids. Per the germline V gene, CDR1 is SGHDN and CDR2 is FVKESK. In DNA, the CDR3 is TGTGCCAGCAGCCCTTACAGGGGAGGAAACACTGAAGCTTTCTTT. Protein sequence: CASSPYRGGNTEAFF.

V is TRBV29-1 and J is TRBJ2-3; 7 bases agree with TRBD2. There are 13 residues in the CDR3. Trimming took 6 bases from V and 2 from J; bases not matched to a gene: 5. Germline loops: CDR1 SQVTM, CDR2 ANQGSEA. CDR3 DNA: TGCAGCGTCTCGAGCGGGATCACAGATACGCAGTATTTT. This sequence encodes CSVSSGITDTQYF.

The sample holds a few counts of this clonotype. The chain employs TRBV6-1 and TRBJ1-2; possibly TRBD1 for D (5 bases). Germline V gene data show CDR1 as MNHNS and CDR2 as SASEGT. V was cut by 5 bases and J by 4 bases, with 20 bases left in between. CDR3 length: 16 amino acids. CDR3 sequence (DNA): TGTGCCAGCAGTTCTAGACAGACCCTGGAAGGCTATGGCTACACCTTC. It translates to CASSSRQTLEGYGYTF.

This clonotype was recorded many times. The rearrangement links TRBV11-3 to TRBJ2-1; weak D call: TRBD1 (6 bases). The germline V and J ends were trimmed by 4 bases and 2 bases, with 6 bases remaining between them. From germline, CDR1 is SGHNT and CDR2 YENEEA. The CDR3 totals 13 residues. Here the CDR3 DNA reads TGTGCCAGCAGCTGGACAGCCTACAATGAGCAGTTCTTC. Translation gives CASSWTAYNEQFF.

This clonotype appeared a few times. The chain carries TRBV12-3 or TRBV12-4 and TRBJ1-3; 8 nucleotides match TRBD1. J was trimmed by 0 bases and V by 6 bases; bases with no gene match: 7. The CDR3 spans 16 residues. The CDR3 here is CASRRQGPSSGNTIYF. CDR3 sequence (DNA): TGTGCCAGCAGAAGACAGGGGCCATCCTCTGGAAACACCATATATTTT.

The chain employs TRBV2 and TRBJ1-1; tentative D call: TRBD1 (5 bases). CDR1 is SNHLY, CDR2 FYNNEI, per germline. This CDR3 region has 14 residues. Trimming left V 6 bases short and J 4 bases short, with 15 bases between. CDR3 residues: CASSIQGSSTEAFF. In nucleotides, the CDR3 is TGTGCCAGCAGCATCCAGGGATCATCCACTGAAGCTTTCTTT. The variable domain in full, completed from reference TRBV2 and TRBJ1-1, reads EPEVTQTPSHQVTQMGQEVILRCVPISNHLYFYWYRQILGQKVEFLVSFYNNEISEKSEIFDDQFSVERPDGSNFTLKIRSTKLEDSAMYFCASSIQGSSTEAFFGQGTRLTVV.

Turning to this clonotype: A much larger clone sits a single nucleotide away, making a read error possible. The conserved final phenylalanine or tryptophan is absent from the CDR3, which likely points to a read error. The chain's CDR3 is CASSVSRTMNTEAFS. DNA of the CDR3: TGTGCCAGCAGCGTATCCCGGACTATGAACACTGAAGCTTTCTCT. The V gene is TRBV9, the J gene TRBJ1-1; D is uncertain. The germline gives CDR1 SGDLS, CDR2 YYNGEE. The CDR3 has 15 amino acids. V was pared by 1 base and J by 0 bases, with 10 bases between.

In this sample, this clonotype turned up a few times. The chain joins TRBV20-1 to TRBJ2-1; 12 positions agree with TRBD2. Germline-derived CDR1 and CDR2 are DFQATT and SNEGSKA (reference sequence). This CDR3 contains 12 residues. J was trimmed by 15 bases and V by 5 bases; bases with no gene match: 8. CDR3 protein: CSAVTSGGLRFF. The CDR3 DNA is TGCAGTGCTGTTACTAGCGGGGGGCTAAGGTTCTTC.

Note on this clonotype: A clone one base away is much larger, so this may be a read error. The rearrangement joins TRBV20-1 to TRBJ2-5, with D unclear. Trimming pared 1 base from V and 1 base from J, leaving 19 bases between. The germline gives CDR1 DFQATT, CDR2 SNEGSKA (reference sequence). The CDR3 contains 17 residues. In nucleotides, the CDR3 is TGCAGTGCTAGAGGGTTTCTACCGGTACTAAGCCAAGAGACCCAGTACTTC. This encodes CSARGFLPVLSQETQYF.

This clonotype has only a few counts. The chain couples TRBV7-2 to TRBJ2-4; no reliable D call. Germline CDR1 reads SGHTA; CDR2 reads FQGNSA. The germline V and J ends were trimmed by 4 bases and 3 bases, with 10 bases remaining between them. The CDR3 totals 14 residues. CDR3 nucleotide sequence: TGTGCCAGCAGCTCCCGACTTGGCAAAAACATTCAGTACTTC. Amino acids: CASSSRLGKNIQYF.

The chain is built from TRBV29-1 and TRBJ2-1, with TRBD1 matching over 10 bases. V shed 5 bases and J 6 bases; nucleotides not matched to a gene: 7. CDR1 and CDR2 from the germline V gene are SQVTM and ANQGSEA. The CDR3 runs 14 residues. CDR3 coding DNA: TGCAGCGTTTGGGACAGGGGATATACCAATGAGCAGTTCTTC. Amino acid sequence: CSVWDRGYTNEQFF.

V is TRBV20-1 and J is TRBJ2-7, with 7 bases identical to TRBD2. Trimming at V came to 3 bases and at J to 2 bases, leaving 10 bases not matched to a gene. CDR3 size: 15 residues. Germline CDR1 DFQATT, CDR2 SNEGSKA (reference sequence). Written as DNA, the CDR3 is TGCAGTGCTAGGGGTCTCGGGGGGAACACCTACGAGCAGTACTTC. It is translated as CSARGLGGNTYEQYF.

There are many counts of this clonotype. The J gene is TRBJ1-1, the V gene TRBV12-5; D is possibly TRBD1 (6 bases). The CDR3 has 12 residues. Germline CDR1 reads LGHNT; CDR2 reads FRNRAP. Trimming removed 2 bases from V and 7 bases from J, with 8 bases in between. This CDR3 reads CASGLKTGEAFF. The CDR3 nucleotides read TGTGCTAGTGGTTTGAAGACAGGTGAAGCTTTCTTT.

This clonotype was seen ten or more times. This chain joins TRBV6-2 or TRBV6-3 and TRBJ1-5; the D is unclear. Trimming took off 4 bases at V and 6 bases at J, with 10 bases between the two ends. The germline V gene has CDR1 MNHEY and CDR2 SVGEGT. The CDR3 sequence is 13 residues long. CDR3 nucleotide sequence: TGTGCCAGCAGTTGGACGATAAGTCAGCCCCAGCATTTT. It yields the protein CASSWTISQPQHF.

The chain uses TRBV11-3 and TRBJ2-7; D is undetermined. The CDR3 spans 15 residues. The V end lost 1 base, the J end lost 5 bases, and 15 bases lay between the germline ends. Germline values: CDR1 SGHNT, CDR2 YENEEA. The CDR3 DNA follows: TGTGCCAGCAGCTTAGTGGCGGTAGCTCCCCACGAGCAGTACTTC. Amino acid sequence: CASSLVAVAPHEQYF.